This TCR beta chain was found in a study of shared T cell receptors in the human thymus. Here immunoSEQ multiplex PCR was the method, and the copy in TCRdb shows in-frame clones only, minus some. The sample includes about 660,000 clones, more than 75% seen only once; the top ten take around 0.0099%. The germline V gene encodes CDR1 SGHTS and CDR2 YDEGEE. V lost 4 bases and J lost 1; bases outside the gene matches: 10. The CDR3 contains 17 residues. These records were also assigned to another study, of human thymus T cells.

What was sequenced was thymocytes. The TCR sequence derives from a boy in the first two years of life with a congenital heart defect. The chain is built from TRBV5-8 and TRBJ2-3; 9 nucleotides line up with TRBD1. CDR3 sequence: CASSVDGDRVGTDTQYF. In nucleotides, the CDR3 is TGTGCCAGCAGCGTGGATGGGGACAGGGTTGGCACAGATACGCAGTATTTT.